The clone carrying this T cell receptor (beta chain) was picked up a small number of times. This sample stems from a study of blood T cell repertoires in COVID-19. For the study at large: Donors in the United States, Italy and Spain gave samples during acute or convalescent COVID-19. Sources were T cells, B-cell-depleted T cells, or PBMCs; the material itself was cDNA or gDNA.

Assay used: immunoSEQ multiplex PCR; TCRdb lists only in-frame clones, some missing. The table shows 250,000 or so clones, with 82% occurring only once. CDR3 length equals 12 residues. The V segment lost 7 bases and the J segment 11 bases; nucleotides outside the gene matches: 10. CDR1 is MNHEY, CDR2 SMNVEV, per germline (reference sequence). The receptor was derived from a woman in her 70s with acute or convalescent COVID-19. V usage is TRBV27 and J usage is TRBJ1-1, with 7 bases lining up with TRBD1. Sequenced input: peripheral blood. Here the CDR3 DNA reads TGTGCCAGCACCCTGGGACAGAGATGGGCTTTCTTT. Amino acid sequence: CASTLGQRWAFF.